The next 3 T cell receptor beta chains were all read from a single sample in a study of T cell repertoires and HLA-DP antigens (dated by TCRdb to 2016 to 2019). Their antigen targets remain unknown. Library method: the immunoSEQ multiplex PCR assay. What TCRdb holds here is the immuneACCESS table cut down to in-frame rearrangements. Part of the clones is not present; checked against another copy, under half of the missing clones reflect an unresolved V gene, and the others are unexplained. The table for this sample lists over 60,000 clones; around 77% of them were counted only once. The top ten clones comprise about 1.4% of the sample. Sequencing was carried out using CD4+ T cells from PBMCs. Receptors were obtained from a man between 60 and 75 years old in good health and CMV-seronegative.

The chain uses TRBV11-1 and TRBJ1-6; tentatively, D is TRBD1 (5 bases). V was trimmed by 0 bases and J by 7 bases, leaving 13 bases between them. The germline V gene has CDR1 SGHAT and CDR2 FQDESV (reference sequence). The CDR3 loop spans 16 amino acids. In DNA form, the CDR3 reads TGTGCCAGCAGCTTAGCGTCAGGAGGGGCAAATTCACCCCTCCACTTT. Translation: CASSLASGGANSPLHF.

This chain uses TRBV5-6 with TRBJ1-2; 11 bases match TRBD1. The CDR3 length is 14 residues. J gave up 2 bases and V 4 bases, and 1 base lay outside the gene matches. The germline V gene encodes CDR1 SGHDT and CDR2 YYEEEE. In DNA form, the CDR3 reads TGTGCCAGCAGCGGGACAGGGGGGAACTATGGCTACACCTTC. It translates to CASSGTGGNYGYTF.

This clone came up a few times. The rearrangement links TRBV29-1 to TRBJ1-1; 7 nucleotides align to TRBD1. The ends lost 5 bases at V and 2 bases at J; junction bases unmatched: 5. The CDR3 extends over 13 amino acids. In germline, CDR1 is SQVTM, CDR2 ANQGSEA. The CDR3 DNA reads as TGCAGCGTTCATGACAGGGCCAACACTGAAGCTTTCTTT. It yields the protein CSVHDRANTEAFF.